This TCR beta chain is drawn from a study of post-analysis software for immune sequencing data. Study in general: Included among the disease courses, which were recorded for the cohort, were relapsing-remitting, secondary progressive and progressive-relapsing multiple sclerosis. Study findings and constraints: Comparison with controls showed significantly lower normalized Chao1 diversity in multiple sclerosis patients. Pronounced co-clustering by F measure was evident among identically batched samples. A few TRBV segments occurring more often in patients than controls included TRBV5-6, TRBV5-1 and TRBV20-1.

Trimming left V 3 bases short and J 8 bases short, with 13 bases between. Germline assignment: CDR1 SGHTA and CDR2 FQGTGA. CDR3 length: 13 residues. About this clonotype: What it binds is not known.

The TCR beta cDNA libraries contained unique molecular identifiers. Using its own MiXCR run on the PCR reads, TCRdb lists one record per CDR3 protein. There are approximately 460,000 distinct CDR3 sequences in the sample; roughly 45% occur only once, and around an eighth lies in the top ten. Sequencing used blood. The TCR sequence derives from a girl between 10 and 17 years old with multiple sclerosis. The chain carries TRBV7-3 and TRBJ1-1; D gene uncertain. CDR3 DNA sequence: TGTGCCAGCAGCTTTAGGACGGAGAGAGAAGCTTTCTTT. Translating gives CASSFRTEREAFF.